These 17 T cell receptor beta chains share one sample of origin, sequenced in a study of monozygotic twins with inflammatory bowel disease. TCRdb reprocessed the 5' RACE reads; each CDR3 protein has one entry and no DNA is given. The sample yields roughly 150,000 distinct CDR3 sequences, of which the top ten take up approximately 2.5%. Sequencing used blood. These receptors came from a human donor with ulcerative colitis or Crohn's disease, or a healthy co-twin of an affected twin (not recorded which).

The chain couples TRBV4-1 to TRBJ1-1. In germline, CDR1 is MGHRA, CDR2 YSYEKL. This CDR3 has 17 residues. The CDR3: CASSNERSPQRDTEAFF.

V is TRBV7-3 and J is TRBJ2-2; TCRdb gives TRBD2 as the D gene, but with no DNA this cannot be confirmed. This CDR3 is 16 amino acids long. The V gene's germline CDR1 is SGHTA and CDR2 FQGTGA. This CDR3 is CASSPSPGLGTRELFF.

This chain uses TRBV5-1 with TRBJ2-2. This CDR3 comprises 18 residues. From germline, CDR1 is SGHRS and CDR2 YFSETQ. The CDR3 sequence: CASSLLASGSINTGELFF.

The CDR3 is CASRKWREERFYEQYF. The V and J genes are TRBV6-2 or TRBV6-3 and TRBJ2-7; TCRdb proposes TRBD2, but this gene call is untestable without DNA. CDR1 and CDR2 (germline): MNHEY, SVGEGT. This CDR3 has 16 residues.

The chain uses TRBV24-1 and TRBJ2-3; TCRdb indicates TRBD1, and absent DNA this call remains unverified. Germline assignment: CDR1 KGHDR and CDR2 SFDVKD. The CDR3 sequence is 14 residues long. The CDR3 region is CATSDTRAADTQYF.

This sequence joins TRBV5-1 and TRBJ2-7; the D gene TCRdb calls, TRBD1, cannot be checked with no DNA. The germline V gene has CDR1 SGHRS and CDR2 YFSETQ. The CDR3 totals 13 residues. Here the CDR3 reads CASSPGSHYEQYF. Supplemented by reference TRBV5-1 and TRBJ2-7, the full variable domain reads KAGVTQTPRYLIKTRGQQVTLSCSPISGHRSVSWYQQTPGQGLQFLFEYFSETQRNKGNFPGRFSGRQFSNSRSEMNVSTLELGDSALYLCASSPGSHYEQYFGPGTRLTVT.

The gene calls are TRBV7-9 and TRBJ2-4. This CDR3 has 14 amino acids. Germline V gene sequence: CDR1 SEHNR, CDR2 FQNEAQ (reference sequence). CDR3 region: CASSSTANKNIQYF.

CDR3 residues: CASSQGTRPDTQYF. This chain links TRBV3-1 with TRBJ2-3. Germline lookup yields CDR1 LGHDT and CDR2 YNNKEL (reference sequence). This CDR3 spans 14 amino acids.

This CDR3 is CASTKVTSGNTGELFF. V is TRBV2 and J is TRBJ2-2; the D call from TCRdb, TRBD2, cannot be confirmed without DNA. From germline, CDR1 is SNHLY and CDR2 FYNNEI. The CDR3 is 16 amino acids.

The chain has TRBV24-1 and TRBJ2-1; checking the TCRdb D call of TRBD2 is not possible without DNA. Germline values: CDR1 KGHDR, CDR2 SFDVKD. This CDR3 has 16 amino acids. CDR3 residues: CATSVSGSASYNEQFF.

The chain is built from TRBV5-1 and TRBJ2-3; TCRdb's D gene call, TRBD1, goes unchecked for lack of DNA. CDR1 is SGHRS and CDR2 is YFSETQ in the germline V gene. CDR3 size: 16 residues. The CDR3 is CASSPGQGSRVDTQYF.

The gene calls are TRBV20-1 and TRBJ1-3; as DNA is missing, the TRBD1 call by TCRdb cannot be tested. The germline V gene has CDR1 DFQATT and CDR2 SNEGSKA (reference sequence). The CDR3 is made up of 13 amino acids. CDR3: CSASGGAGNTIYF.

The V call is TRBV5-6, the J call TRBJ2-1. The CDR3 length is 15 residues. In germline, CDR1 is SGHDT, CDR2 YYEEEE. This CDR3 reads CASSSTPRGYNEQFF.

The rearrangement uses TRBV5-1 and TRBJ2-7; TCRdb's assignment of TRBD1 cannot be checked, as there is no DNA. This CDR3 contains 15 residues. CDR1 and CDR2 (germline): SGHRS, YFSETQ. The CDR3: CASRKRQGARVEQYF.

The chain employs TRBV5-1 and TRBJ2-7; TCRdb's D call, TRBD2, is unchecked because there is no DNA. CDR1 is SGHRS, CDR2 YFSETQ, per germline. The CDR3 extends over 18 amino acids. The CDR3 sequence is CASSLGIWALAGVNEQYF.

This rearrangement joins TRBV27 to TRBJ2-7. Germline CDR1 MNHEY, CDR2 SMNVEV (reference sequence). CDR3 length equals 14 residues. The CDR3 here is CASTQTTASHEQYF.

The rearrangement joins TRBV19 to TRBJ2-4. The germline CDR1 and CDR2 sequences are LNHDA and SQIVND (reference sequence). This CDR3 comprises 12 residues. This chain's CDR3 is CARVVTVGIQYF.